The 7 T cell receptor beta chains presented below share a single source sample, sequenced in a study of neoadjuvant anti-PD-1 for oral cavity cancer (dated by TCRdb to the early 2020s). The sample's time point, from its label and the paper: after neoadjuvant nivolumab, at surgical resection. The protocol used for the library was the immunoSEQ multiplex PCR assay. TCRdb carries this immuneACCESS record with in-frame sequences only. Its versions omit some clonotypes, under half of them owing to an unresolved V gene in the studies checked, with the rest unexplained. The sample has tens of thousands of clones on record, roughly 35% of them singletons. The leading ten clones occupy approximately 16% of the sample. The sequencing here drew on tumor tissue, taken after nivolumab (anti-PD-1) treatment. The receptors come from a person between 40 and 79 years old with oral cavity squamous cell carcinoma.

CDR3 sequence: CASSLGDSTDTQYF. CDR3 nucleotides: TGCGCCAGCAGCTTGGGGGACAGCACAGATACGCAGTATTTT. V usage is TRBV5-1 and J usage is TRBJ2-3, with D perhaps TRBD1 or TRBD2 (5 bases each). The CDR3 consists of 14 residues. CDR1 and CDR2 from the germline V gene are SGHRS and YFSETQ. V lost 0 bases and J 0 bases, leaving 5 bases between the germline ends.

V gene TRBV5-1 combines with J gene TRBJ2-2; D uncertain. This CDR3 spans 14 amino acids. CDR1 and CDR2 from the germline V gene are SGHRS and YFSETQ. The germline V and J ends were trimmed by 0 bases and 9 bases, with 12 bases remaining between them. The CDR3 DNA follows: TGCGCCAGCAGCTTGGCGGCTAATGCAAGGGAGCTGTTTTTT. The encoded protein is CASSLAANARELFF.

This chain links TRBV19 with TRBJ1-2; tentatively, D is TRBD1 (6 bases). Trimming cost V 5 bases and J 8 bases, with 15 bases left between them. Germline loops: CDR1 LNHDA, CDR2 SQIVND (reference sequence). This CDR3 is 13 amino acids long. The CDR3 here is CASSPRTVGGYTF. CDR3 in DNA: TGTGCCAGTAGTCCCAGGACAGTCGGAGGCTACACCTTC.

The rearrangement links TRBV28 to TRBJ2-3; 8 bases map to TRBD2. CDR1 is MDHEN and CDR2 is SYDVKM in the germline V gene. After removal of 5 bases from V and 7 bases from J, the junction contained 14 bases not matched to a gene. CDR3 length: 16 amino acids. Written as DNA, the CDR3 is TGTGCCAGCAGTCCCCCTCGCGGGCTAGCGGGCCATACGCAGTATTTT. Translating it yields CASSPPRGLAGHTQYF.

Many counts were recorded for this clone. This sequence joins TRBV28 and TRBJ1-2, with 7 bases matching TRBD1. With V trimmed by 1 base and J by 4 bases, 3 bases remained unmatched. Germline assignment: CDR1 MDHEN and CDR2 SYDVKM. The CDR3 runs 14 residues. CDR3 residues: CASSLLQGSYGYTF. DNA of the CDR3: TGTGCCAGCAGTTTATTACAGGGGAGCTATGGCTACACCTTC.

This clone qualifies as medium-sized. The chain employs TRBV7-8 and TRBJ1-2, with D maybe TRBD1 (5 bases). Per germline, CDR1 SGHVS and CDR2 FQNEAQ. The V gene lost 5 bases and the J gene lost 1 base, with 20 bases spanning the gap. The CDR3 sequence is 17 residues long. The CDR3 sequence is CASSRRGTESLNYGYTF. The CDR3 region has the DNA TGTGCCAGCAGCCGACGAGGGACGGAGTCTCTTAACTATGGCTACACCTTC.

The rearrangement joins TRBV27 to TRBJ2-7; 7 nucleotides align to TRBD1. The germline gives CDR1 MNHEY, CDR2 SMNVEV (reference sequence). J was trimmed by 6 bases and V by 5 bases; bases with no gene match: 13. CDR3 length equals 15 residues. The chain's CDR3 is CASSPYTGVSSEQYF. As DNA, the CDR3 is TGTGCCAGCAGTCCGTACACAGGGGTTTCGAGCGAGCAGTACTTC.